The 8 T cell receptor beta chains below were found in one sample sequenced in a study of radiotherapy plus CTLA-4 blockade in lung cancer. Produced via immunoSEQ multiplex PCR; TCRdb's table is partial and in-frame only. The sample holds about 82,000 clones; more than 70% are singletons and the top ten take about an eighth. Source: peripheral blood, taken from a patient treated with radiotherapy plus ipilimumab. The receptors here all came from a human donor with non-small cell lung cancer that progressed on radiotherapy plus ipilimumab.

This clone has more than one count but fewer than ten. The chain uses TRBV4-1 and TRBJ2-7; D may be TRBD1 or TRBD2 (5 bases each). Trimming cost V 0 bases and J 9 bases, with 12 bases left between them. This CDR3 is built from 13 residues. In germline, CDR1 is MGHRA, CDR2 YSYEKL. The CDR3 region is CASSQDGRGGQYF. CDR3 in DNA: TGCGCCAGCAGCCAAGATGGCCGGGGCGGGCAGTACTTC.

V and J are TRBV20-1 and TRBJ1-4; D is unclear. V was cut by 6 bases and J by 7 bases, with 6 bases left in between. Per the germline V gene, CDR1 is DFQATT and CDR2 is SNEGSKA (reference sequence). The CDR3 loop spans 10 amino acids. DNA for the CDR3: TGCAGTGCCGTGGGTGAAAAACTGTTTTTT. Amino acid sequence: CSAVGEKLFF.

The chain couples TRBV6-1 to TRBJ2-2; 12 nucleotides line up with TRBD2. V lost 2 bases and J lost 8; bases outside the gene matches: 3. In germline, CDR1 is MNHNS, CDR2 SASEGT. The CDR3 extends over 15 amino acids. The CDR3 coding sequence is TGTGCCAGCAGTGAACATGGACTAGCGGGAGGGGAGCTGTTTTTT. Its translation: CASSEHGLAGGELFF.

This sequence joins TRBV29-1 and TRBJ2-1; 7 bases align to TRBD2. V lost 4 bases to trimming and J lost 4 bases; unmatched junction nucleotides: 4. CDR1 SQVTM and CDR2 ANQGSEA come from the germline V gene. CDR3 length: 13 amino acids. CDR3 nucleotide sequence: TGCAGCGTTGGTGCTAGCGGTTACAATGAGCAGTTCTTC. Protein: CSVGASGYNEQFF.

This clone showed up just a few times. V gene TRBV7-6 combines with J gene TRBJ1-1, with 7 nucleotides matching TRBD1. Germline-derived CDR1 and CDR2 are SGHVS and FNYEAQ. This CDR3 has 12 amino acids. V was clipped by 5 bases and J by 6 bases; unmatched bases: 3. CDR3 bases: TGTGCCAGCAGCCCAGGGACAGCTGAAGCTTTCTTT. This translates into CASSPGTAEAFF.

The rearrangement uses TRBV29-1 and TRBJ2-3; tentatively, D is TRBD1 (6 bases). The V end lost 3 bases, the J end lost 5 bases, and 15 bases lay between the germline ends. CDR3 length: 14 residues. The germline gives CDR1 SQVTM, CDR2 ANQGSEA. CDR3 region: CSVDVQGIGDTQYF. CDR3 bases: TGCAGCGTTGATGTTCAGGGGATCGGAGATACGCAGTATTTT.

The rearrangement joins TRBV2 to TRBJ2-4; 9 bases are a match to TRBD1. Germline CDR1 reads SNHLY; CDR2 reads FYNNEI. The trim removed 7 bases at V and 1 base at J, leaving 8 bases unmatched. The CDR3 is 16 amino acids. In DNA form, the CDR3 reads TGTGCCAGCACCACTACAGGGGGCTTCGCCAAAAACATTCAGTACTTC. Translating gives CASTTTGGFAKNIQYF.

The J gene is TRBJ1-6, the V gene TRBV7-9, with 8 bases fitting TRBD1. Trimming at V came to 7 bases and at J to 7 bases, leaving 9 bases not matched to a gene. This CDR3 contains 15 residues. CDR1 is SEHNR, CDR2 FQNEAQ, per germline (reference sequence). This CDR3 is CASNRGQGDNSPLHF. CDR3 sequence (DNA): TGTGCCAGCAACCGCGGACAGGGAGACAATTCACCCCTCCACTTT. The complete variable domain, with remaining parts taken from reference TRBV7-9 and TRBJ1-6, reads DTGVSQNPRHKITKRGQNVTFRCDPISEHNRLYWYRQTLGQGPEFLTYFQNEAQLEKSRLLSDRFSAERPKGSFSTLEIQRTEQGDSAMYLCASNRGQGDNSPLHFGNGTRLTVT.